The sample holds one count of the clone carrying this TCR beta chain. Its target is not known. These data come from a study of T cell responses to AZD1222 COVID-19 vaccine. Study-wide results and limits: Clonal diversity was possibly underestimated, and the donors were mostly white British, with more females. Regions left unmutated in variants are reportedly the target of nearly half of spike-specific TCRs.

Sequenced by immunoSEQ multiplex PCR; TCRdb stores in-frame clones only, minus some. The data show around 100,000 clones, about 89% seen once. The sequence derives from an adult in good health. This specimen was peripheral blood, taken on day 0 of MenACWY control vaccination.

The CDR3 bases are TGTGCCAGCAGCTCGCCGACAGGGCGAGGGACCCAGTACTTC. This sequence encodes CASSSPTGRGTQYF. The V gene is TRBV7-8, the J gene TRBJ2-5; the match to TRBD1 covers 7 bases. J lost 7 bases, V lost 4 bases, and 9 bases had no gene match. CDR3 length equals 14 residues. Germline lookup yields CDR1 SGHVS and CDR2 FQNEAQ.